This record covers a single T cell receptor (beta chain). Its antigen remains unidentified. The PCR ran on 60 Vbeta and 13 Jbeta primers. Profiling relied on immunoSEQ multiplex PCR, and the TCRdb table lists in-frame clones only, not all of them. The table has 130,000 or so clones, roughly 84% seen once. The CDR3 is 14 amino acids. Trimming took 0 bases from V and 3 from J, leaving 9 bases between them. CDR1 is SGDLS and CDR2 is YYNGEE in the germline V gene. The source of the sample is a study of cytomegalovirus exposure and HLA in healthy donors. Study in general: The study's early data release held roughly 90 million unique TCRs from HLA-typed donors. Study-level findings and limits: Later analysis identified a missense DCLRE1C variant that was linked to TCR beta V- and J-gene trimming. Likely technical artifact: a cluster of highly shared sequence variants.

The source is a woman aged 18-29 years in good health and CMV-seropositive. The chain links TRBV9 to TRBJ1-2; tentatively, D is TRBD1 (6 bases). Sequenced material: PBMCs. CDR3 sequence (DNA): TGTGCCAGCAGCGTAGTGGGGGCTCACTATGGCTACACCTTC. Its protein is CASSVVGAHYGYTF.